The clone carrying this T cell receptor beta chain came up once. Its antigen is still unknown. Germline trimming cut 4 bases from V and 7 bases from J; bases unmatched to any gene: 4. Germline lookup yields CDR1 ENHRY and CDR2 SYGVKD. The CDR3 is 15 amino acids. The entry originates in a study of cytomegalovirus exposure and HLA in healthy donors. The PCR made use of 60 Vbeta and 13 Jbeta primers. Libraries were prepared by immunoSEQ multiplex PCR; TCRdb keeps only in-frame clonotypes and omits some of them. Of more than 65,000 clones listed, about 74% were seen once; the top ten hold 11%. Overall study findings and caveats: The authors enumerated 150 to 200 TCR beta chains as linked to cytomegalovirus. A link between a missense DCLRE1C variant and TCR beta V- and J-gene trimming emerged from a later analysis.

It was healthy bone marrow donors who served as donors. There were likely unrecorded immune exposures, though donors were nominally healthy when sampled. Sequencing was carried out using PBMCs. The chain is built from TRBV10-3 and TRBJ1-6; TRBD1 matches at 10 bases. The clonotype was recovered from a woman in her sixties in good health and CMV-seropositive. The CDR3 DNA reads TGTGCCATCAGTGTAGGGGGACAGGGGAATTCACCCCTCCACTTT. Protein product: CAISVGGQGNSPLHF.